The 12 T cell receptor beta chains below come from one sample, sequenced in a study of shared clonotypes between healthy human individuals. Sequencing used immunoSEQ multiplex PCR; TCRdb keeps in-frame clones, though not all of them. The table records 600,000 or so clones, roughly 95% of them present only once. It was CD45RO-negative cells, positively selected for CCR7, that made up naive CD8 cells, with terminally differentiated effector memory CD45RA+ cells excluded. Sequenced sample: naive CD8+ T cells sorted from blood. These receptor sequences come from a woman under 40 in good health.

This chain connects TRBV19 to TRBJ1-2; D perhaps matches TRBD1 (6 bases). The CDR3 is made up of 15 amino acids. Germline-derived CDR1 and CDR2 are LNHDA and SQIVND (reference sequence). Trimming took off 5 bases at V and 3 bases at J, with 16 bases between the two ends. CDR3 protein: CASSPGTGYYYGYTF. CDR3 in DNA: TGTGCCAGTAGTCCTGGCACAGGGTACTACTATGGCTACACCTTC.

This chain uses TRBV5-1 with TRBJ1-1, with 9 positions matching TRBD1. J lost 4 bases, V lost 4 bases, and 8 bases had no gene match. Germline loops: CDR1 SGHRS, CDR2 YFSETQ. This CDR3 has 15 amino acids. CDR3 region: CASSLDRGRGTEAFF. The CDR3 coding sequence is TGCGCCAGCAGCCTGGACAGGGGCCGGGGCACTGAAGCTTTCTTT. Full variable domain (missing parts from reference TRBV5-1 and TRBJ1-1): KAGVTQTPRYLIKTRGQQVTLSCSPISGHRSVSWYQQTPGQGLQFLFEYFSETQRNKGNFPGRFSGRQFSNSRSEMNVSTLELGDSALYLCASSLDRGRGTEAFFGQGTRLTVV.

The chain has TRBV9 and TRBJ1-5, with 8 bases fitting TRBD1. The V gene's germline CDR1 is SGDLS and CDR2 YYNGEE. V was clipped by 0 bases and J by 4 bases; unmatched bases: 6. The CDR3 runs 16 residues. CDR3 protein: CASSVGTGRGNQPQHF. Written as DNA, the CDR3 is TGTGCCAGCAGCGTAGGGACAGGGAGGGGGAATCAGCCCCAGCATTTT.

This rearrangement joins TRBV4-2 to TRBJ2-5; D is tentatively TRBD1 or TRBD2 (5 bases each). The DNA end favors TRBJ2-7, so the J call may be wrong. The CDR3 loop spans 19 amino acids. Germline V gene sequence: CDR1 LGHNA, CDR2 YNFKEQ. CDR3: CASSRNGAASTYGIYEQYF. The DNA for the CDR3 is TGTGCCAGCAGCCGGAACGGGGCAGCTAGTACATACGGTATCTACGAGCAGTACTTC.

This chain uses TRBV5-6 with TRBJ2-1; 11 bases align to TRBD2. The V gene's germline CDR1 is SGHDT and CDR2 YYEEEE. The CDR3 spans 15 residues. After removal of 4 bases from V and 7 bases from J, the junction contained 7 bases not matched to a gene. Here the CDR3 reads CASSVAGGLGNEQFF. In DNA, the CDR3 is TGTGCCAGCAGCGTAGCGGGAGGGCTTGGGAATGAGCAGTTCTTC.

The CDR3 DNA reads as TGTGCCAGCAGCCCCCCGGGCTACTATGGCTACACCTTC. It is translated as CASSPPGYYGYTF. This chain joins TRBV5-4 and TRBJ1-2; no firm D call. Trimming left V 4 bases short and J 3 bases short, with 10 bases between. This CDR3 is built from 13 residues. CDR1 is SGHNT, CDR2 YYREEE, per germline (reference sequence). Variable domain in full (rest from reference TRBV5-4 and TRBJ1-2): ETGVTQSPTHLIKTRGQQVTLRCSSQSGHNTVSWYQQALGQGPQFIFQYYREEENGRGNFPPRFSGLQFPNYSSELNVNALELDDSALYLCASSPPGYYGYTFGSGTRLTVV.

This chain links TRBV19 with TRBJ2-2, with TRBD1 matching 9 bases. CDR3 length equals 17 residues. After removal of 3 bases from V and 7 bases from J, the junction contained 12 bases not matched to a gene. The germline V gene encodes CDR1 LNHDA and CDR2 SQIVND (reference sequence). CDR3 sequence: CASSMIFRTGAFGELFF. DNA of the CDR3: TGTGCCAGTAGTATGATCTTTCGGACAGGGGCGTTCGGGGAGCTGTTTTTT.

This chain uses TRBV18 with TRBJ2-1; D is undetermined. CDR3 length: 13 amino acids. From germline, CDR1 is KGHSH and CDR2 LQKENI. V dropped 3 bases and J dropped 9 bases, with 12 bases sitting between them. This chain's CDR3 is CASSPNTPVEQFF. In DNA form, the CDR3 reads TGTGCCAGCTCACCGAATACCCCGGTTGAGCAGTTCTTC.

The rearrangement links TRBV19 to TRBJ2-1, with 7 positions matching TRBD2. This CDR3 region has 17 residues. V shed 0 bases, J shed 8 bases, and the junction held 13 bases outside the gene matches. Per germline, CDR1 LNHDA and CDR2 SQIVND (reference sequence). The CDR3 DNA is TGTGCCAGTAGTATAGATCCTGGCGGGAGCTTTTTCGATGAGCAGTTCTTC. Translating it yields CASSIDPGGSFFDEQFF.

This chain joins TRBV27 and TRBJ1-2; D is perhaps TRBD1 (6 bases). V dropped 4 bases and J dropped 13 bases, with 25 bases sitting between them. CDR1 is MNHEY, CDR2 SMNVEV, per germline (reference sequence). The CDR3 spans 15 residues. The chain's CDR3 is CASSYTTGDIQILTF. The CDR3 bases are TGTGCCAGCAGTTACACGACAGGAGACATCCAAATCCTCACCTTC.

The chain couples TRBV7-9 to TRBJ1-1; tentative D call: TRBD1 (5 bases). CDR1 is SEHNR, CDR2 FQNEAQ, per germline (reference sequence). Trimming stripped 1 base from V and 0 bases from J, with 9 bases between. The CDR3 loop spans 15 amino acids. The CDR3 protein is CASSLGWGLNTEAFF. Here the CDR3 DNA reads TGTGCCAGCAGCTTAGGGTGGGGCCTGAACACTGAAGCTTTCTTT.

The V and J genes are TRBV11-2 and TRBJ1-2, with no clear D. The CDR3 sequence is 17 residues long. The germline gives CDR1 SGHAT, CDR2 FQNNGV. V was trimmed by 0 bases and J by 0 bases, leaving 14 bases between them. The CDR3 DNA reads TGTGCCAGCAGCTTAGATTCGCACAGATACTCTAACTATGGCTACACCTTC. As protein: CASSLDSHRYSNYGYTF.